These T cell receptor beta chains were read from a single sample in a study of Ad26.COV2.S vaccination and SARS-CoV-2 variants. The repertoire was sequenced with immunoSEQ multiplex PCR; TCRdb's copy has only in-frame clones and lacks some. The table has about 470,000 clones, roughly 91% seen once. This specimen was peripheral blood, taken in a trial of Ad26.COV2.S vaccine versus placebo. The receptors shown here come from a person aged 18-60 years who received the Ad26.COV2.S COVID-19 vaccine or a placebo. The conserved cysteine and the conserved F or W are not part of the CDR3 here. A D gene is named only where the DNA matches it firmly.

d_gene	v_gene	len	CDR3aa
-	TRBV2	9	ASKYSDTQY
-	TRBV24-1	12	ATSPRSLGQPQH
TRBD1	TRBV27	12	ASRDGTGLDEQY
-	TRBV28	11	ASSLPERSPPH
-	TRBV12-5	14	ASGLVQGSLNTEAF
TRBD2	TRBV19	14	ASSSRTSGPHGELF
-	TRBV27	13	ASSSWGALGYEQY
TRBD2	TRBV27	12	ASSPGGPQETQY
TRBD2	TRBV18	15	ASSSYLAGAFTGELF
-	TRBV5-6	10	ASSRITNEQF
-	TRBV19	11	ASSMSDQETQY
TRBD2	TRBV27	13	ASSGGTSGSDTQY
-	TRBV5-5	12	ASSLGEAGQPQH
TRBD1	TRBV7-2	13	ASSSRDRLHSPLH